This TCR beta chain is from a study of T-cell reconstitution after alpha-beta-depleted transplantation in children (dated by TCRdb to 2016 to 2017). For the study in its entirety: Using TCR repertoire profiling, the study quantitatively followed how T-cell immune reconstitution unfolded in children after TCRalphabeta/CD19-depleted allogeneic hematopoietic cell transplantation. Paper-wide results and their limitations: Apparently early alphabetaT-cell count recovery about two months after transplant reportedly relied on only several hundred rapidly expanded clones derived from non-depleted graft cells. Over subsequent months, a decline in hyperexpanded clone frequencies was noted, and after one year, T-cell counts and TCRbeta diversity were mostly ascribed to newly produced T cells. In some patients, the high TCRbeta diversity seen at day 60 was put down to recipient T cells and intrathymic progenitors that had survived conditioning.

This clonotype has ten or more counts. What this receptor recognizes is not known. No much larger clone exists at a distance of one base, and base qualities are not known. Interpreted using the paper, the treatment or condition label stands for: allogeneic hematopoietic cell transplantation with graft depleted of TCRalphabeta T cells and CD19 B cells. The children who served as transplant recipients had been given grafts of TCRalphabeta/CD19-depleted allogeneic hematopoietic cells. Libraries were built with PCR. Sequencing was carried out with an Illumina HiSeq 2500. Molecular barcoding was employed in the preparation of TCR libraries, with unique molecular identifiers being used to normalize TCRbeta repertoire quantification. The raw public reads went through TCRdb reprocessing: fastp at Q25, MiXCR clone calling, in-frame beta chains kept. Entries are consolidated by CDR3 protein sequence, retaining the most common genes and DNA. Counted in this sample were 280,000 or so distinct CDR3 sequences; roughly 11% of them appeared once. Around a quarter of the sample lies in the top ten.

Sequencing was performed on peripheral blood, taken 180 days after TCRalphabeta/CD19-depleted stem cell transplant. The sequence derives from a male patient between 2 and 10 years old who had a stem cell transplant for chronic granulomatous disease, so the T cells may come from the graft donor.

The CDR3 is CASSLVVSTDTQYF. The DNA reads as follows: TGTGCCAGCAGTTTGGTTGTGAGCACAGATACGCAGTATTTT. The chain is made from TRBV27 and TRBJ2-3; the D gene cannot be resolved reliably. The CDR3 runs 14 amino acids, cysteine and phenylalanine included. This entry keeps only the CDR3 DNA: 42 bases, framed from base 1. Per the germline V gene (reference sequence), MNHEY is the CDR1 and SMNVEV is the CDR2. V is shortened by 3 bases, J by 0 bases, and the region joining them spans 7 bases.